Below, 30 T cell receptor beta chains from the same sample are listed, as sequenced in a study of cytomegalovirus exposure and HLA in healthy donors. The PCR made use of 60 Vbeta and 13 Jbeta primers. Method: immunoSEQ multiplex PCR; TCRdb's copy keeps in-frame clones and lacks some. Seen in this sample are over 100,000 clones; the ten most common clones hold over 1.5%. Specimen: PBMCs. These receptors all stem from a woman aged 35 to 49 in good health and CMV-seropositive.

Here the CDR3 DNA reads TGTGCCAGCAGCCCCGGGTCGAACACTGAAGCTTTCTTT. This encodes CASSPGSNTEAFF. The chain combines TRBV14 with TRBJ1-1; D remains ambiguous. CDR3 length equals 13 residues. Germline CDR1 and CDR2: SGHDN and FVKESK. V lost 4 bases and J lost 1, with 7 bases in between.

The CDR3 sequence: CASSTSGGLAFTDTQYF. The CDR3, as DNA: TGTGCCAGTAGTACGAGTGGGGGACTAGCATTCACAGATACGCAGTATTTT. The chain combines TRBV19 with TRBJ2-3; TRBD2 matches 9 bases. CDR1 and CDR2 from the germline V gene are LNHDA and SQIVND (reference sequence). This CDR3 region has 17 residues. V dropped 4 bases and J dropped 2; count of bases not matched to a gene: 10.

The V and J genes are TRBV19 and TRBJ1-3; weak D call: TRBD1 (5 bases). The CDR3 loop spans 15 amino acids. CDR1 is LNHDA, CDR2 SQIVND, per germline (reference sequence). V dropped 7 bases and J dropped 0 bases, with 13 bases sitting between them. The DNA for the CDR3 is TGTGCCAGTACCCCACAGGTCTCCTCTGGAAACACCATATATTTT. Amino acid sequence: CASTPQVSSGNTIYF. The whole variable domain, remainder taken from reference TRBV19 and TRBJ1-3, is DGGITQSPKYLFRKEGQNVTLSCEQNLNHDAMYWYRQDPGQGLRLIYYSQIVNDFQKGDIAEGYSVSREKKESFPLTVTSAQKNPTAFYLCASTPQVSSGNTIYFGEGSWLTVV.

The chain combines TRBV18 with TRBJ2-5; 9 nucleotides agree with TRBD2. The CDR3 has 16 amino acids. Germline lookup yields CDR1 KGHSH and CDR2 LQKENI. V was clipped by 3 bases and J by 2 bases; unmatched bases: 7. The DNA for the CDR3 is TGTGCCAGCTCACCGAGGTCTAGCGGGATTCAAGAGACCCAGTACTTC. It is translated as CASSPRSSGIQETQYF.

The chain combines TRBV5-6 with TRBJ2-5, with 9 bases lining up with TRBD2. V lost 4 bases and J lost 6; bases outside the gene matches: 13. This CDR3 contains 16 residues. Germline lookup yields CDR1 SGHDT and CDR2 YYEEEE. CDR3 residues: CASSGRLAVNIKTQYF. CDR3 DNA sequence: TGTGCCAGCAGCGGCCGACTAGCGGTGAACATAAAGACCCAGTACTTC.

The chain joins TRBV6-5 to TRBJ2-2; 8 bases are shared with TRBD1. CDR3 length: 13 residues. The germline V gene encodes CDR1 MNHEY and CDR2 SVGAGI. The V segment lost 4 bases and the J segment 6 bases; nucleotides outside the gene matches: 1. The DNA of the CDR3 is TGTGCCAGCAGTTCAGGGGGCTCCGGGGAGCTGTTTTTT. Translating gives CASSSGGSGELFF.

The CDR3, as DNA: TGTGCCAGCAGCGCATCCGGGACAGGGACATACGAGCAGTACTTC. It yields the protein CASSASGTGTYEQYF. The chain employs TRBV7-9 and TRBJ2-7; 9 nucleotides align to TRBD1. Trimming removed 5 bases from V and 4 bases from J; junction bases left unmatched: 9. This CDR3 comprises 15 residues. The germline V gene encodes CDR1 SEHNR and CDR2 FQNEAQ (reference sequence).

This chain joins TRBV28 and TRBJ2-7, with D maybe TRBD1 (6 bases). Germline values: CDR1 MDHEN, CDR2 SYDVKM. The V end lost 4 bases, the J end lost 0 bases, and 13 bases lay between the germline ends. This CDR3 is built from 15 residues. CDR3 sequence (DNA): TGTGCCAGCAGTTCTGCAGGGGTGGGCTCCTACGAGCAGTACTTC. Its translation: CASSSAGVGSYEQYF.

DNA for the CDR3: TGTGCCAGCAGCGCCGGACTAGCGGGAGTCCACGAGCAGTACTTC. Translation: CASSAGLAGVHEQYF. The J gene is TRBJ2-7, the V gene TRBV9; 13 nucleotides agree with TRBD2. There are 15 residues in the CDR3. Germline V gene lookup returns CDR1 SGDLS and CDR2 YYNGEE. After removal of 3 bases from V and 5 bases from J, the junction contained 5 bases not matched to a gene.

The chain couples TRBV10-3 to TRBJ2-3; D is unresolved. The CDR3 has 12 residues. The V end was cut by 8 bases, the J end by 6 bases, with 12 bases between. Germline-derived CDR1 and CDR2 are ENHRY and SYGVKD. The CDR3 region has the DNA TGTGCCATCGGCCCAACCCCCGATACGCAGTATTTT. It is translated as CAIGPTPDTQYF.

This chain uses TRBV7-2 with TRBJ2-7; 7 bases map to TRBD1. The germline V gene encodes CDR1 SGHTA and CDR2 FQGNSA. V was pared by 4 bases and J by 3 bases, with 18 bases of the junction left unmatched. The CDR3 runs to 18 residues. CDR3 amino acids: CASSSRPPDRVTGYEQYF. The CDR3 DNA is TGTGCCAGCAGCTCGCGACCCCCCGACAGGGTAACTGGCTACGAGCAGTACTTC. The variable domain in full, with the rest retrieved from reference TRBV7-2 and TRBJ2-7, is GAGVSQSPSNKVTEKGKDVELRCDPISGHTALYWYRQSLGQGLEFLIYFQGNSAPDKSGLPSDRFSAERTGGSVSTLTIQRTQQEDSAVYLCASSSRPPDRVTGYEQYFGPGTRLTVT.

The chain has TRBV19 and TRBJ2-3; the match to TRBD2 covers 10 bases. The V gene's germline CDR1 is LNHDA and CDR2 SQIVND (reference sequence). The junction had 2 bases not matched to a gene; V was cut back by 1 base and J by 1 base. The CDR3 loop spans 16 amino acids. CDR3 coding DNA: TGTGCCAGTAGTATAGGTGGACTAGCGGGCACAGATACGCAGTATTTT. Its protein is CASSIGGLAGTDTQYF.

V is TRBV7-9 and J is TRBJ2-7, with D uncertain. The germline V gene encodes CDR1 SEHNR and CDR2 FQNEAQ (reference sequence). The V gene lost 4 bases and the J gene lost 5 bases, with 6 bases spanning the gap. This CDR3 has 11 amino acids. The CDR3 is CASSSTNEQYF. The CDR3 DNA reads TGTGCCAGCAGCTCTACGAACGAGCAGTACTTC.

The J gene is TRBJ2-7, the V gene TRBV28, with TRBD2 as a possible D gene (6 bases). Germline loops: CDR1 MDHEN, CDR2 SYDVKM. The CDR3 contains 13 residues. Trimming shortened V by 8 bases and J by 2 bases, and 13 bases separated the two germline ends. For the CDR3, the DNA is TGTGCCAGCGCGGGAACTAGCACCTACGAGCAGTACTTC. This sequence encodes CASAGTSTYEQYF.

The chain combines TRBV30 with TRBJ2-5, with a weak D call TRBD1 (6 bases). The DNA end is more similar to TRBJ2-7, so the J call may be wrong. Germline CDR1 GTSNPN, CDR2 SVGIG (reference sequence). The CDR3 covers 14 residues. The CDR3 loop is CAWSVQGRFYEQYF. The CDR3 DNA is TGTGCCTGGAGTGTACAGGGCAGATTCTACGAGCAGTACTTC.

This chain links TRBV18 with TRBJ1-5; D is perhaps TRBD1 (5 bases). Trimming left V 4 bases short and J 0 bases short, with 10 bases between. Per the germline V gene, CDR1 is KGHSH and CDR2 is LQKENI. The CDR3 extends over 15 amino acids. This CDR3 is CASSQGPLSNQPQHF. In DNA, the CDR3 is TGTGCCAGCTCACAGGGGCCTCTTAGCAATCAGCCCCAGCATTTT.

The chain couples TRBV15 to TRBJ2-3; TRBD2 matches at 15 bases. Germline V gene lookup returns CDR1 LNHNV and CDR2 YYDKDF (reference sequence). The CDR3 is 18 residues long. V was pared by 0 bases and J by 6 bases, with 7 bases of the junction left unmatched. For the CDR3, the DNA is TGTGCCACCAGCAGAGATCGGGGACTAGCGGGAGGCGGGGATACGCAGTATTTT. Protein product: CATSRDRGLAGGGDTQYF.

Frequency places this clone as medium-sized. This rearrangement joins TRBV19 to TRBJ2-1, with TRBD2 matching 11 bases. Looked up from germline, CDR1 is LNHDA and CDR2 is SQIVND (reference sequence). V lost 6 bases and J lost 4; bases outside the gene matches: 5. There are 15 residues in the CDR3. In nucleotides, the CDR3 is TGTGCCAGTAGCGCCACTAGCGGGAGTTACAATGAGCAGTTCTTC. Its protein is CASSATSGSYNEQFF.

The CDR3 reads CASRISRGFTGELFF. The CDR3 bases are TGTGCCAGTAGGATCAGTCGGGGGTTCACCGGGGAGCTGTTTTTT. The chain recombines TRBV19 with TRBJ2-2, with D perhaps TRBD2 (6 bases). V was cut by 6 bases and J by 4 bases, with 15 bases left in between. Germline CDR1 LNHDA, CDR2 SQIVND (reference sequence). The CDR3 contains 15 residues.

This chain links TRBV29-1 with TRBJ1-2; D unresolved. V was clipped by 2 bases and J by 4 bases, with 5 bases between them. Looked up from germline, CDR1 is SQVTM and CDR2 is ANQGSEA. The CDR3 loop spans 11 amino acids. In nucleotides, the CDR3 is TGCAGCGTTGAACGGGTCTATGGCTACACCTTC. Protein: CSVERVYGYTF.

The chain joins TRBV7-3 to TRBJ2-1; 10 bases agree with TRBD2. The CDR3 is 15 residues long. The V and J ends lost 5 bases and 6 bases, in that order; junction bases with no gene match: 7. Per the germline V gene, CDR1 is SGHTA and CDR2 is FQGTGA. CDR3 DNA sequence: TGTGCCAGCAGCCCGCTAGCGGGAGCTCTCAATGAGCAGTTCTTC. It codes for CASSPLAGALNEQFF.

This chain joins TRBV6-1 and TRBJ2-7, with D perhaps TRBD2 (6 bases). Germline loops: CDR1 MNHNS, CDR2 SASEGT. V gave up 3 bases and J gave up 1 base, with 10 bases separating them. This CDR3 contains 14 residues. The CDR3 coding sequence is TGTGCCAGCAGTGATGTGGGAGGATCCTACGAGCAGTACTTC. It specifies CASSDVGGSYEQYF.

The rearrangement uses TRBV25-1 and TRBJ2-2; D is possibly TRBD2 (6 bases). The CDR3 consists of 16 residues. The germline V and J ends were trimmed by 1 base and 4 bases, with 13 bases remaining between them. Per the germline V gene, CDR1 is MGHDK and CDR2 is SYGVNS. The CDR3 DNA reads as TGTGCCAGCAGTGAATCAGTGCGGGAAGCCACCGGGGAGCTGTTTTTT. This sequence encodes CASSESVREATGELFF.

This chain links TRBV10-3 with TRBJ2-2, with D perhaps TRBD1 (6 bases). The CDR3 has 13 amino acids. V lost 8 bases and J lost 4, with 11 bases in between. Germline-derived CDR1 and CDR2 are ENHRY and SYGVKD. CDR3: CAISGAGTGELFF. The CDR3 nucleotides are TGTGCCATCTCAGGGGCCGGCACCGGGGAGCTGTTTTTT.

This chain links TRBV5-5 with TRBJ1-4; the D is unclear. The CDR3 has 16 residues. V dropped 0 bases and J dropped 1 base, with 10 bases sitting between them. Germline values: CDR1 SGHKS, CDR2 YYEKEE (reference sequence). The CDR3 sequence is CASSLAGGITNEKLFF. The CDR3 region has the DNA TGTGCCAGCAGCTTGGCGGGAGGTATAACTAATGAAAAACTGTTTTTT.

The CDR3 protein is CASSLASSRDYGYTF. The CDR3 DNA reads TGTGCCAGCAGCTTGGCCAGCTCCCGGGACTATGGCTACACCTTC. This chain connects TRBV5-4 to TRBJ1-2, with D hard to call. CDR3 size: 15 residues. CDR1 and CDR2 from the germline V gene are SGHNT and YYREEE (reference sequence). Trimming shortened V by 0 bases and J by 3 bases, and 12 bases separated the two germline ends.

The chain employs TRBV14 and TRBJ1-1, with D uncertain. V was shortened by 3 bases and J by 9 bases, with 11 bases between the two germline ends. The CDR3 has 12 residues. Germline CDR1 and CDR2: SGHDN and FVKESK. Here the CDR3 reads CASSHGGSKAFF. For the CDR3, the DNA is TGTGCCAGCAGCCACGGAGGTTCGAAAGCTTTCTTT. Full variable domain (remainder filled in from reference TRBV14 and TRBJ1-1): EAGVTQFPSHSVIEKGQTVTLRCDPISGHDNLYWYRRVMGKEIKFLLHFVKESKQDESGMPNNRFLAERTGGTYSTLKVQPAELEDSGVYFCASSHGGSKAFFGQGTRLTVV.

The chain joins TRBV6-1 to TRBJ2-1, with a weak D call TRBD2 (6 bases). V gave up 6 bases and J gave up 5 bases, with 14 bases separating them. This CDR3 is 14 amino acids long. Germline values: CDR1 MNHNS, CDR2 SASEGT. CDR3: CASRPLALDNEQFF. The CDR3 DNA is TGTGCCAGCAGACCACTAGCCCTTGACAATGAGCAGTTCTTC.

This chain joins TRBV27 and TRBJ1-5; D is perhaps TRBD1 (5 bases). The V end was cut by 1 base, the J end by 4 bases, with 14 bases between. The CDR3 runs 16 residues. Germline V gene lookup returns CDR1 MNHEY and CDR2 SMNVEV (reference sequence). The CDR3 nucleotides are TGTGCCAGCAGTTTATACCCGCCAGGGTCGAATCAGCCCCAGCATTTT. Translation gives CASSLYPPGSNQPQHF.

This sequence joins TRBV9 and TRBJ2-1, with 7 nucleotides matching TRBD1. CDR3 length equals 14 residues. Germline V lookup: CDR1 SGDLS, CDR2 YYNGEE. Trimming cost V 4 bases and J 7 bases; bases outside gene matches: 8. CDR3 sequence (DNA): TGTGCCAGCAGCCCAGGGGGTGATAGAAATGAGCAGTTCTTC. Protein sequence: CASSPGGDRNEQFF.